This is a list of T cell receptor beta chains from one sample in a study of cytomegalovirus exposure and HLA in healthy donors. Clones were sequenced by immunoSEQ multiplex PCR, and TCRdb holds only the in-frame ones, with some missing. The sample records 150,000 or so clones, around 82% being singletons. Sample: PBMCs. The receptor set was obtained from a man aged 45-65 years in good health and CMV-seronegative. CDR3s include the opening cysteine and the closing phenylalanine or tryptophan. A D gene is named only where the DNA matches it firmly.

v_gene: TRBV5-4; j_gene: TRBJ2-1; d_gene: -; CDR3aa: CASSLESARQVEFSEQFF; CDR3nt: TGTGCCAGCAGCTTGGAGTCTGCTCGGCAGGTTGAGTTTAGTGAGCAGTTCTTC
v_gene: TRBV9; j_gene: TRBJ1-5; d_gene: -; CDR3aa: CASSVDYSNQPQHF; CDR3nt: TGTGCCAGCAGCGTCGACTATAGCAATCAGCCCCAGCATTTT
v_gene: TRBV2; j_gene: TRBJ2-7; d_gene: -; CDR3aa: CASSEYGAVSYEQYF; CDR3nt: TGTGCCAGCAGTGAATACGGCGCGGTGTCCTACGAGCAGTACTTC
v_gene: TRBV6-1; j_gene: TRBJ2-7; d_gene: -; CDR3aa: CASSEVRGAGGEQYF; CDR3nt: TGTGCCAGCAGTGAAGTCCGGGGGGCGGGTGGCGAGCAGTACTTC
v_gene: TRBV7-3; j_gene: TRBJ1-5; d_gene: -; CDR3aa: CASSAGLSQPQHF; CDR3nt: TGTGCCAGCAGCGCCGGTCTTAGTCAGCCCCAGCATTTT
v_gene: TRBV11-2; j_gene: TRBJ2-7; d_gene: -; CDR3aa: CASSLGGNRPHEQYF; CDR3nt: TGTGCCAGCAGCTTAGGCGGGAACCGACCCCACGAGCAGTACTTC
v_gene: TRBV6-1; j_gene: TRBJ1-2; d_gene: -; CDR3aa: CATRFRQDPNYGYTF; CDR3nt: TGTGCCACTAGGTTCCGACAGGACCCCAACTATGGCTACACCTTC
v_gene: TRBV5-1; j_gene: TRBJ1-1; d_gene: -; CDR3aa: CASSPVANRAGTEAFF; CDR3nt: TGCGCCAGCAGCCCGGTCGCGAACAGGGCGGGCACTGAAGCTTTCTTT
v_gene: TRBV27; j_gene: TRBJ2-7; d_gene: -; CDR3aa: CASRPGLLLYEQYF; CDR3nt: TGTGCCAGCAGGCCGGGACTTCTCCTTTACGAGCAGTACTTC
v_gene: TRBV7-9; j_gene: TRBJ1-1; d_gene: -; CDR3aa: CASSLGTTRGTEAFF; CDR3nt: TGTGCCAGCAGCCTTGGGACAACCCGGGGCACTGAAGCTTTCTTT
v_gene: TRBV6-1; j_gene: TRBJ1-6; d_gene: TRBD1; CDR3aa: CASRRDSSPPTLHF; CDR3nt: TGTGCCAGCAGAAGGGACAGTTCCCCCCCCACCCTCCACTTT
v_gene: TRBV30; j_gene: TRBJ1-4; d_gene: TRBD1; CDR3aa: CAWSVLGQGGEKLFF; CDR3nt: TGTGCCTGGAGTGTACTAGGACAGGGAGGGGAAAAACTGTTTTTT